The 19 T cell receptor beta chains presented below share a single source sample, sequenced in a study of T-cell reconstitution after alpha-beta-depleted transplantation in children. The TCRbeta library incorporated unique molecular identifiers. MiXCR was run by TCRdb on the PCR reads, yielding one entry per CDR3 protein. Among a few hundred thousand distinct CDR3 sequences listed, roughly 16% were seen once. This specimen was PBMCs, mostly from graft donor cells, taken 360 days after TCRalphabeta/CD19-depleted stem cell transplant. The source of these receptors is a boy under two years old who had a stem cell transplant for Wiskott-Aldrich syndrome, so the T cells may come from the graft donor.

This clonotype has at least ten counts. The chain is built from TRBV24-1 and TRBJ2-7; 9 bases are a match to TRBD1. The CDR3 is 15 residues long. Unmatched junction bases numbered 6, after V lost 4 bases and J lost 3 bases. The germline CDR1 and CDR2 sequences are KGHDR and SFDVKD. The CDR3: CATSDTGTGIYEQYF. Here the CDR3 DNA reads TGTGCCACCAGTGACACCGGGACAGGGATCTACGAGCAGTACTTC.

This clonotype has a handful of counts. V gene TRBV6-1 combines with J gene TRBJ2-5, with TRBD1 identical over 7 bases. There are 13 residues in the CDR3. Germline V CDR1 and CDR2: MNHNS, SASEGT. The V segment lost 8 bases and the J segment 5 bases; nucleotides outside the gene matches: 8. This CDR3 reads CASFDRVGETQYF. In DNA, the CDR3 is TGTGCCAGCTTCGACAGGGTTGGGGAGACCCAGTACTTC.

This clonotype came up a few times. The V gene is TRBV4-2, the J gene TRBJ2-7, with TRBD1 matching over 7 bases. The CDR3 has 17 residues. From germline, CDR1 is LGHNA and CDR2 YNFKEQ. Trimming took 0 bases from V and 0 from J; bases not matched to a gene: 8. CDR3 DNA sequence: TGTGCCAGCAGCCAAGATTGGTTGGACAGGCACTCCTACGAGCAGTACTTC. This sequence encodes CASSQDWLDRHSYEQYF.

The chain links TRBV20-1 to TRBJ2-1, with 12 bases lining up with TRBD2. Looked up from germline, CDR1 is DFQATT and CDR2 is SNEGSKA (reference sequence). After removal of 6 bases from V and 8 bases from J, the junction contained 5 bases not matched to a gene. The CDR3 has 13 residues. For the CDR3, the DNA is TGCAGTGCCAGGACTAGCGGGAACGATGAGCAGTTCTTC. Protein product: CSARTSGNDEQFF.

V usage is TRBV20-1 and J usage is TRBJ2-3, with 8 nucleotides matching TRBD2. The germline gives CDR1 DFQATT, CDR2 SNEGSKA (reference sequence). The CDR3 runs 14 residues. V dropped 6 bases and J dropped 0; count of bases not matched to a gene: 5. The CDR3 region is CSARGLVSTDTQYF. The DNA for the CDR3 is TGCAGTGCACGGGGACTAGTTAGCACAGATACGCAGTATTTT.

The chain has TRBV15 and TRBJ2-2; the D is unclear. Trimming took off 1 base at V and 0 bases at J, with 9 bases between the two ends. Per germline, CDR1 LNHNV and CDR2 YYDKDF (reference sequence). The CDR3 loop spans 16 amino acids. The CDR3 DNA reads TGTGCCACCAGCAGAGGCCAGGTTACGAACACCGGGGAGCTGTTTTTT. Translating gives CATSRGQVTNTGELFF.

In this sample, this clonotype turned up a few times. This chain links TRBV2 with TRBJ2-2; weak D call: TRBD1 (6 bases). The length of the CDR3 is 15 residues. The germline V and J ends were trimmed by 9 bases and 3 bases, with 17 bases remaining between them. CDR1 is SNHLY and CDR2 is FYNNEI in the germline V gene. CDR3 in amino acids: CASSSTGLHTGELFF. The DNA of the CDR3 is TGTGCCAGTTCATCGACAGGTCTGCACACCGGGGAGCTGTTTTTT.

The gene calls are TRBV11-2 and TRBJ2-1; tentatively, D is TRBD2 (6 bases). This CDR3 is 18 amino acids long. CDR1 is SGHAT and CDR2 is FQNNGV in the germline V gene. V dropped 11 bases and J dropped 5 bases, with 31 bases sitting between them. CDR3 region: CAFSRDSWEWPKHNEQFF. The CDR3 DNA follows: TGTGCCTTCAGTAGGGACTCGTGGGAGTGGCCGAAACACAATGAGCAGTTCTTC.

The DNA for the CDR3 is TGTGCCAGCAGCTTAATGGTTGTTAGGTTCAATGAGCAGTTCTTC. Translated, it gives CASSLMVVRFNEQFF. The chain joins TRBV7-2 to TRBJ2-1, with D unresolved. Trimming stripped 2 bases from V and 6 bases from J, with 14 bases between. Germline CDR1 and CDR2: SGHTA and FQGNSA. The CDR3 loop spans 15 amino acids.

This clonotype was seen a handful of times. This rearrangement joins TRBV5-6 to TRBJ2-5; D gene ambiguous. V was clipped by 3 bases and J by 6 bases, with 15 bases between them. From germline, CDR1 is SGHDT and CDR2 YYEEEE. The length of the CDR3 is 14 residues. In DNA form, the CDR3 reads TGTGCCAGCAGCTCCCCTACAGCGAAGAAGACCCAGTACTTC. Its translation: CASSSPTAKKTQYF.

The sample holds a few counts of this clonotype. The V gene is TRBV29-1, the J gene TRBJ2-5; the D gene is possibly TRBD1 (5 bases). V was trimmed by 6 bases and J by 3 bases, leaving 8 bases between them. The CDR3 has 11 amino acids. In germline, CDR1 is SQVTM, CDR2 ANQGSEA. Here the CDR3 reads CSVVREETQYF. CDR3 DNA: TGCAGCGTAGTCAGGGAAGAGACCCAGTACTTC.

The chain uses TRBV20-1 and TRBJ2-7; D ambiguous. CDR1 DFQATT and CDR2 SNEGSKA come from the germline V gene (reference sequence). Trimming shortened V by 3 bases and J by 6 bases, and 12 bases separated the two germline ends. The CDR3 extends over 12 amino acids. Here the CDR3 reads CSASRKSGEQYF. CDR3 coding DNA: TGCAGTGCTAGTCGTAAATCGGGCGAGCAGTACTTC.

This clonotype turned up a few times. V usage is TRBV30 and J usage is TRBJ2-3; possibly TRBD2 for D (5 bases). Germline-derived CDR1 and CDR2 are GTSNPN and SVGIG (reference sequence). The CDR3 length is 12 residues. Trimming left V 4 bases short and J 2 bases short, with 7 bases between. CDR3 protein: CAWKRVTDTQYF. The DNA of the CDR3 is TGTGCCTGGAAGAGGGTCACAGATACGCAGTATTTT. Variable domain in full (rest from reference TRBV30 and TRBJ2-3): SQTIHQWPATLVQPVGSPLSLECTVEGTSNPNLYWYRQAAGRGLQLLFYSVGIGQISSEVPQNLSASRPQDRQFILSSKKLLLSDSGFYLCAWKRVTDTQYFGPGTRLTVL.

This chain connects TRBV7-2 to TRBJ2-3, with 8 bases matching TRBD2. The V gene end was trimmed by 5 bases and the J gene end by 6 bases; junction bases not matched to a gene: 7. This CDR3 region has 14 residues. Germline V gene sequence: CDR1 SGHTA, CDR2 FQGNSA. The CDR3 protein is CASSPSGPSDTQYF. The CDR3 bases are TGTGCCAGCAGCCCTAGCGGGCCGAGTGATACGCAGTATTTT.

The CDR3 sequence is CASSSTSGRWDTQYF. The CDR3 DNA sequence: TGTGCCAGCAGCTCCACTAGCGGGAGATGGGATACGCAGTATTTT. The rearrangement uses TRBV7-6 and TRBJ2-3; 11 positions agree with TRBD2. Germline V gene sequence: CDR1 SGHVS, CDR2 FNYEAQ. The CDR3 is made up of 15 amino acids. V was clipped by 4 bases and J by 6 bases; unmatched bases: 6.

The chain employs TRBV29-1 and TRBJ2-4, with D uncertain. Trimming removed 6 bases from V and 2 bases from J, with 14 bases in between. The CDR3 is made up of 14 amino acids. The germline CDR1 and CDR2 sequences are SQVTM and ANQGSEA. CDR3 residues: CSVRSKETKNIQYF. The CDR3 region has the DNA TGCAGCGTCAGGAGCAAGGAAACCAAAAACATTCAGTACTTC.

The chain recombines TRBV2 with TRBJ2-3; TRBD2 matches 12 bases. V lost 6 bases to trimming and J lost 7 bases; unmatched junction nucleotides: 11. This CDR3 contains 16 residues. The germline V gene encodes CDR1 SNHLY and CDR2 FYNNEI. CDR3 bases: TGTGCCAGCAGCCCCCTGGCTAGCGGGGGGGGGTATACGCAGTATTTT. Its protein is CASSPLASGGGYTQYF.

V and J are TRBV12-5 and TRBJ1-2; tentatively, D is TRBD1 (5 bases). Germline CDR1 and CDR2: LGHNT and FRNRAP. The length of the CDR3 is 13 residues. CDR3 protein: CATSRGVGYGYTF. The CDR3 bases are TGTGCCACCTCTCGAGGGGTCGGCTATGGCTACACCTTC. Full variable domain (rest looked up from reference TRBV12-5 and TRBJ1-2): DARVTQTPRHKVTEMGQEVTMRCQPILGHNTVFWYRQTMMQGLELLAYFRNRAPLDDSGMPKDRFSAEMPDATLATLKIQPSEPRDSAVYFCATSRGVGYGYTFGSGTRLTVV.

V and J are TRBV20-1 and TRBJ2-3; D might be TRBD2 (6 bases). This CDR3 is built from 14 residues. Germline lookup yields CDR1 DFQATT and CDR2 SNEGSKA (reference sequence). The V end lost 6 bases, the J end lost 3 bases, and 16 bases lay between the germline ends. In DNA form, the CDR3 reads TGCAGTGCCACTCCGGGACTCGGTACAGATACGCAGTATTTT. Its translation is CSATPGLGTDTQYF.